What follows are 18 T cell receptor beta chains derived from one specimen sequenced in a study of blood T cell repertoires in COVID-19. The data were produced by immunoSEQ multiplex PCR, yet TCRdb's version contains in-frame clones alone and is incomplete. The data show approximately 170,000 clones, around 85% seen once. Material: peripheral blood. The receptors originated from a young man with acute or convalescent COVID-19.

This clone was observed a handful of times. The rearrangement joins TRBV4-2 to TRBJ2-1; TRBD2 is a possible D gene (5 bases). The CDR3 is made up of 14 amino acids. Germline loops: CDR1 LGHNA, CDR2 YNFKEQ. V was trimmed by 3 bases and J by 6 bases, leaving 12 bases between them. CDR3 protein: CASSQQEVGNEQFF. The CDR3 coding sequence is TGTGCCAGCAGCCAGCAGGAGGTGGGCAATGAGCAGTTCTTC.

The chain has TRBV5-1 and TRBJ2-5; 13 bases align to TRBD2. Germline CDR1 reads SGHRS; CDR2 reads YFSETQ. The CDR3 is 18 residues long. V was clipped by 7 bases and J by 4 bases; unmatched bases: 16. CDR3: CASSGLAGLKSAGETQYF. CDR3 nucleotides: TGCGCCAGCTCGGGACTAGCGGGGCTAAAAAGCGCGGGAGAGACCCAGTACTTC.

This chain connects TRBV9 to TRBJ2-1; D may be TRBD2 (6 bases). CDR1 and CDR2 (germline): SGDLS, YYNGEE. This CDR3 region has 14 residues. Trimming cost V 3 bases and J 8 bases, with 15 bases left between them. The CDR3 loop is CASSAEGPVHEQFF. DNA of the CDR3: TGTGCCAGCAGCGCGGAGGGCCCAGTTCATGAGCAGTTCTTC. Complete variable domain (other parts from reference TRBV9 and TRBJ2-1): DSGVTQTPKHLITATGQRVTLRCSPRSGDLSVYWYQQSLDQGLQFLIQYYNGEERAKGNILERFSAQQFPDLHSELNLSSLELGDSALYFCASSAEGPVHEQFFGPGTRLTVL.

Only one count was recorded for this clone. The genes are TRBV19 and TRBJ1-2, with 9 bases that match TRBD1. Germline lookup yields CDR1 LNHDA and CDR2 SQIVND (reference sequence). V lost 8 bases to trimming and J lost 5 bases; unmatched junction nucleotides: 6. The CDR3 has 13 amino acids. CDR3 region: CASSTGTGYGYTF. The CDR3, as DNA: TGTGCCAGTTCCACCGGGACAGGGTATGGCTACACCTTC.

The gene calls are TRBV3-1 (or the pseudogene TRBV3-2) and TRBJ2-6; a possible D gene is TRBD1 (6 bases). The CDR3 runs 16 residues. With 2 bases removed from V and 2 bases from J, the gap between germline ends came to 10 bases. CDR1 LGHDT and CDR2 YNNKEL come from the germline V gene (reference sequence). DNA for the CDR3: TGTGCCAGCAGCCAATTTCGGACAGCTGGGGCCAACGTCCTGACTTTC. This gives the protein CASSQFRTAGANVLTF.

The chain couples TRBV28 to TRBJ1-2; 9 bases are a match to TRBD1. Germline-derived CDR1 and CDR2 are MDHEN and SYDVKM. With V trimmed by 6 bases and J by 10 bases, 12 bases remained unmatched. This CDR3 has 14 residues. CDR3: CASRFSDRGRFYTF. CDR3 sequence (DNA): TGTGCCAGCAGATTTTCGGACAGGGGTAGGTTCTACACCTTC.

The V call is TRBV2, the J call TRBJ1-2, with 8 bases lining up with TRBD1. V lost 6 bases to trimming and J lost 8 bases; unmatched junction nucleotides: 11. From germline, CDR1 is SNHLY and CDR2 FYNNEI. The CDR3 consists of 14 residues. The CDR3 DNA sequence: TGTGCCAGCAGCAAAGGGCCAGGGGGCCCCGGCTACACCTTC. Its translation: CASSKGPGGPGYTF.

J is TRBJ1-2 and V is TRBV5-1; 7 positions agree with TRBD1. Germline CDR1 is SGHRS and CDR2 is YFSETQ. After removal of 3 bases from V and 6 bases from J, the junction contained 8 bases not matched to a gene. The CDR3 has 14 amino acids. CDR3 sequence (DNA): TGCGCCAGCAGCTCCGGACTGACAGGGCATGGCTACACCTTC. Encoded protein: CASSSGLTGHGYTF.

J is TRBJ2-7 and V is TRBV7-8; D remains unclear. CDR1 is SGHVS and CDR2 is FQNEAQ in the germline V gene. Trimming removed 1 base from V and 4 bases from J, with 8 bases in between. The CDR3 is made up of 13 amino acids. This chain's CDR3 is CASSLVLKYEQYF. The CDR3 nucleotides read TGTGCCAGCAGCTTAGTACTAAAGTACGAGCAGTACTTC.

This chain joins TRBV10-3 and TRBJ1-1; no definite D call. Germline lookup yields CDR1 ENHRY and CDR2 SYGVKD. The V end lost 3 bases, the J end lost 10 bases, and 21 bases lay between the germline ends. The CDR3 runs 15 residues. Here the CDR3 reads CAISDSLRSPEGAFF. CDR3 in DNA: TGTGCCATCAGTGATTCCCTTAGGTCCCCGGAGGGAGCTTTCTTT.

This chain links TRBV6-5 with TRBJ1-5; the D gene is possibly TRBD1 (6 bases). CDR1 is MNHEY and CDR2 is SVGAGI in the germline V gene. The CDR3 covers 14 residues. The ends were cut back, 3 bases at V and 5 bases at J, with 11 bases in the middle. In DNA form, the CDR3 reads TGTGCCAGCAGTTATGGGGGGGCCGATCAGCCCCAGCATTTT. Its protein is CASSYGGADQPQHF.

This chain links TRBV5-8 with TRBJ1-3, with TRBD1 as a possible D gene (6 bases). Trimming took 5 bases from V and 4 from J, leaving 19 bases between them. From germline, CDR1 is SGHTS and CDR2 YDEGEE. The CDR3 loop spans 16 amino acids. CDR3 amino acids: CASRYQGSSWGNTIYF. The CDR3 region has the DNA TGTGCCAGCAGATATCAGGGGAGTTCGTGGGGAAACACCATATATTTT.

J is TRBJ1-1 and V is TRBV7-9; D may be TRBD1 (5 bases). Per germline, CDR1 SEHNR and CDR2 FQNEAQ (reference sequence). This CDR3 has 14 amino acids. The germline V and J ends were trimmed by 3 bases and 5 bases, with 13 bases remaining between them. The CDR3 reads CASSFDGGRTEAFF. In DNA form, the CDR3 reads TGTGCCAGCAGCTTCGACGGGGGGAGGACTGAAGCTTTCTTT.

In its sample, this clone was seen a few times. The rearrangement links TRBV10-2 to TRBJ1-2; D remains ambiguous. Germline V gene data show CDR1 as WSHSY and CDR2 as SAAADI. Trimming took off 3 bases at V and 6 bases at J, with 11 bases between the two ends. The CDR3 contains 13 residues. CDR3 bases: TGCGCCAGCAGTGATAACGGTTCCGATGGCTACACCTTC. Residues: CASSDNGSDGYTF.

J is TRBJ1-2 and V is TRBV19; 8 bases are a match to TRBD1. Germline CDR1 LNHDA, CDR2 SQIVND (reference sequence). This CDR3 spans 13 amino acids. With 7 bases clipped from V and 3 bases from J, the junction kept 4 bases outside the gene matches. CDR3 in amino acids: CASKGQADYGYTF. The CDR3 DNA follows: TGTGCCAGTAAGGGACAGGCGGACTATGGCTACACCTTC.

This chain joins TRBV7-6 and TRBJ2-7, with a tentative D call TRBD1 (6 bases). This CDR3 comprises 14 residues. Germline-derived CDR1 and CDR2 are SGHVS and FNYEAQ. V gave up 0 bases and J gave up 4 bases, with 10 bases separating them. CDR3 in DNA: TGTGCCAGCAGCTTAGCCAGGGGAGCGTACGAGCAGTACTTC. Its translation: CASSLARGAYEQYF.

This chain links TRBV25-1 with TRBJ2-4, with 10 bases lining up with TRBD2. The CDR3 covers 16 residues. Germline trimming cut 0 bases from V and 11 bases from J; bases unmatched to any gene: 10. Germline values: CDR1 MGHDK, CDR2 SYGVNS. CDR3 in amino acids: CASSEYKRGGDEVQYF. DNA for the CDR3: TGTGCCAGCAGTGAATATAAGCGGGGGGGCGATGAGGTTCAGTACTTC.

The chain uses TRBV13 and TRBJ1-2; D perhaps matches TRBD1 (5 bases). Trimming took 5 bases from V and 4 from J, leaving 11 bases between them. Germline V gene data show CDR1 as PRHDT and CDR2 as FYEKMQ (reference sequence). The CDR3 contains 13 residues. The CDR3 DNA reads TGTGCCAGCAGCCAGGGACTGATCTATGGCTACACCTTC. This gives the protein CASSQGLIYGYTF.